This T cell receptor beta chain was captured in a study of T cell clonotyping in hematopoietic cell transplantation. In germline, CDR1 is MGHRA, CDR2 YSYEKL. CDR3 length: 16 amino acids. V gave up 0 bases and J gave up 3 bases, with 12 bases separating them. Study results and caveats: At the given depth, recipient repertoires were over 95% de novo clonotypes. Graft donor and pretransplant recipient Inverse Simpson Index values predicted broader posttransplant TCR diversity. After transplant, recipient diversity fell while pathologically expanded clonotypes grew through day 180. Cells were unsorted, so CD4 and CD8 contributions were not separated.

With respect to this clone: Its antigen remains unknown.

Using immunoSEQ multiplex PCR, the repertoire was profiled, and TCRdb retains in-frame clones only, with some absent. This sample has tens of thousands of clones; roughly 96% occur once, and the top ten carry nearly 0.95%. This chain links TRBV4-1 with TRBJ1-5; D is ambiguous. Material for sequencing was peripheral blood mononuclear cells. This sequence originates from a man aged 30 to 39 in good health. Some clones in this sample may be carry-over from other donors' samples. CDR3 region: CASSQDDLRDNQPQHF. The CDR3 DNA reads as TGCGCCAGCAGCCAAGACGACCTTAGGGACAATCAGCCCCAGCATTTT.